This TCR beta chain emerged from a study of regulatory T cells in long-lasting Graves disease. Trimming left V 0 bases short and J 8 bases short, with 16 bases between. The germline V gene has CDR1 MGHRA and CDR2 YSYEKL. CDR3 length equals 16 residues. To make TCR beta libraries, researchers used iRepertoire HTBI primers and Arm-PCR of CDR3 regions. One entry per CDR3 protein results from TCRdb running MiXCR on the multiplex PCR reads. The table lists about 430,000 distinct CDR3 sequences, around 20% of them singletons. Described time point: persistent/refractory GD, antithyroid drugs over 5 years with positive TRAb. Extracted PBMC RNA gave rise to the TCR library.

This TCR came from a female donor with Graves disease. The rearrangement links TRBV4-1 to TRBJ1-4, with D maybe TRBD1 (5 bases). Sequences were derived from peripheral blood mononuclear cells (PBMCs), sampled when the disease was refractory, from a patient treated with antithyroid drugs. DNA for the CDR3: TGCGCCAGCAGCCAAGAGTGGGGGACTGTGGGCGAAAAACTGTTTTTT. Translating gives CASSQEWGTVGEKLFF.